Following are 14 T cell receptor beta chains from one sample sequenced in a study of neurological immune-mediated disorders. TCRdb ran MiXCR on the 5' RACE reads and lists one entry per CDR3 protein. The sample shows more than 35,000 distinct CDR3 sequences, more than 5% of them seen only once. The sample taken for sequencing was CD4+ T cells from blood. These receptors all come from a woman in her forties in good health.

The sample holds many counts of this clonotype. The chain uses TRBV11-3 and TRBJ2-7, with D possibly TRBD2 on 6 matching bases. Trimming pared 2 bases from V and 1 base from J, leaving 12 bases between. CDR3 size: 15 residues. The germline CDR1 and CDR2 sequences are SGHNT and YENEEA. CDR3 bases: TGTGCCAGCAGCTTAAGCTGGGGAGGATCCTACGAGCAGTACTTC. Protein product: CASSLSWGGSYEQYF. Complete variable domain (other parts from reference TRBV11-3 and TRBJ2-7): EAGVVQSPRYKIIEKKQPVAFWCNPISGHNTLYWYLQNLGQGPELLIRYENEEAVDDSQLPKDRFSAERLKGVDSTLKIQPAELGDSAVYLCASSLSWGGSYEQYFGPGTRLTVT.

In this sample, this clonotype turned up many times. This chain links TRBV29-1 with TRBJ2-3, with TRBD1 identical over 8 bases. Per germline, CDR1 SQVTM and CDR2 ANQGSEA. The CDR3 consists of 13 residues. The V and J ends lost 6 bases and 2 bases, in that order; junction bases with no gene match: 4. CDR3 sequence reads: CSVGGQATDTQYF. The CDR3 coding sequence is TGCAGCGTGGGGGGACAGGCCACAGATACGCAGTATTTT.

This clonotype was detected ten times or more. The gene calls are TRBV6-1 and TRBJ2-7; TRBD1 might be the D (7 bases). Deletions cut 6 bases from V and 5 bases from J, with 11 bases between. Germline assignment: CDR1 MNHNS and CDR2 SASEGT. CDR3 length: 12 amino acids. The CDR3 reads CASSPRGDEQYF. In nucleotides, the CDR3 is TGTGCCAGCAGCCCCAGGGGGGACGAGCAGTACTTC.

The sample holds many counts of this clonotype. The chain carries TRBV5-1 and TRBJ2-7, with D perhaps TRBD1 (5 bases). Trimming pared 8 bases from V and 3 bases from J, leaving 12 bases between. The V gene's germline CDR1 is SGHRS and CDR2 YFSETQ. This CDR3 spans 12 amino acids. CDR3 sequence: CASPGPNYEQYF. The CDR3 coding sequence is TGCGCCAGTCCAGGGCCAAACTACGAGCAGTACTTC.

This clonotype has ten or more counts. J is TRBJ2-3 and V is TRBV27, with 11 bases fitting TRBD2. The length of the CDR3 is 14 residues. The V gene end was trimmed by 7 bases and the J gene end by 6 bases; junction bases not matched to a gene: 6. From germline, CDR1 is MNHEY and CDR2 SMNVEV (reference sequence). CDR3 sequence reads: CASTLLAGADTQYF. Here the CDR3 DNA reads TGTGCCAGCACCCTACTAGCGGGAGCGGATACGCAGTATTTT.

This clonotype was picked up many times. This sequence joins TRBV20-1 and TRBJ2-7, with TRBD2 identical over 11 bases. Germline CDR1 is DFQATT and CDR2 is SNEGSKA (reference sequence). The V segment lost 3 bases and the J segment 3 bases; nucleotides outside the gene matches: 4. The CDR3 loop spans 14 amino acids. Here the CDR3 reads CSASRLAGNYEQYF. Written as DNA, the CDR3 is TGCAGTGCTAGTAGACTAGCGGGAAACTACGAGCAGTACTTC.

This clonotype came up many times. V and J are TRBV5-1 and TRBJ2-7; 9 bases agree with TRBD1. V shed 4 bases, J shed 2 bases, and the junction held 7 bases outside the gene matches. CDR3 length: 15 amino acids. Germline CDR1 SGHRS, CDR2 YFSETQ. The CDR3 DNA reads as TGCGCCAGCAGCCGACAGGGGGTATTTCCCTACGAGCAGTACTTC. It yields the protein CASSRQGVFPYEQYF.

This clonotype was detected a few times. V is TRBV25-1 and J is TRBJ2-5; either TRBD1 or TRBD2 may supply D (7 bases each). Germline V gene data show CDR1 as MGHDK and CDR2 as SYGVNS. V shed 7 bases and J shed 5 bases, with 26 bases lying between them. This CDR3 has 17 residues. CDR3 sequence (DNA): TGTGCCAGCACCAAAGGGGAGGGGGCAGCGGGGTACGAGACCCAGTACTTC. It yields the protein CASTKGEGAAGYETQYF. The variable domain in full, with the rest retrieved from reference TRBV25-1 and TRBJ2-5, is EADIYQTPRYLVIGTGKKITLECSQTMGHDKMYWYQQDPGMELHLIHYSYGVNSTEKGDLSSESTVSRIRTEHFPLTLESARPSHTSQYLCASTKGEGAAGYETQYFGPGTRLLVL.

The table lists this clonotype with many counts. The CDR3 bases are TGTGCCACCAGTGATCCCCAGGGGGGGATTCGCGAGACCCAGTACTTC. It translates to CATSDPQGGIRETQYF. The chain recombines TRBV24-1 with TRBJ2-5, with D possibly called TRBD1 or TRBD2 (7 bases each). The CDR3 has 16 amino acids. CDR1 and CDR2 (germline): KGHDR, SFDVKD. The V end lost 3 bases, the J end lost 5 bases, and 18 bases lay between the germline ends.

This clonotype was found many times. The rearrangement uses TRBV5-1 and TRBJ2-7, with D maybe TRBD1 (6 bases). V shed 4 bases and J shed 3 bases, with 11 bases lying between them. CDR3 length equals 13 residues. CDR1 is SGHRS, CDR2 YFSETQ, per germline. The CDR3 bases are TGCGCCAGCAGCCGGGACACACTCTACGAGCAGTACTTC. Translation gives CASSRDTLYEQYF.

This clonotype was observed at least ten times. The genes are TRBV3-1 and TRBJ2-4; 7 nucleotides align to TRBD2. V dropped 3 bases and J dropped 4; count of bases not matched to a gene: 6. The CDR3 spans 15 residues. Germline V lookup: CDR1 LGHDT, CDR2 YNNKEL (reference sequence). The chain's CDR3 is CASSQVLAEKNIQYF. The CDR3 nucleotides are TGTGCCAGCAGCCAGGTTCTAGCGGAGAAAAACATTCAGTACTTC.

The chain employs TRBV7-9 and TRBJ1-3, with D perhaps matching TRBD1 (5 bases). V shed 2 bases and J shed 0 bases, with 17 bases lying between them. CDR1 is SEHNR and CDR2 is FQNEAQ in the germline V gene (reference sequence). The length of the CDR3 is 18 residues. For the CDR3, the DNA is TGTGCCAGCAGCTTATTTGGGAGCAGCGGGGCCTCTGGAAACACCATATATTTT. It is translated as CASSLFGSSGASGNTIYF.

This clonotype was recorded many times. V gene TRBV20-1 combines with J gene TRBJ2-3; D uncertain. This CDR3 is built from 12 residues. Per germline, CDR1 DFQATT and CDR2 SNEGSKA (reference sequence). V was pared by 7 bases and J by 6 bases, with 14 bases between. In DNA, the CDR3 is TGCAGTGTCACCGTGCTGTATGATACGCAGTATTTT. Translation: CSVTVLYDTQYF.

This clonotype was seen a few times. The genes are TRBV5-1 and TRBJ2-7, with 9 nucleotides matching TRBD1. Germline V CDR1 and CDR2: SGHRS, YFSETQ. The CDR3 spans 13 residues. Trimming cost V 4 bases and J 9 bases; bases outside gene matches: 8. As DNA, the CDR3 is TGCGCCAGCAGCCCGGGACAGGGTCCGGCGCAGTACTTC. Amino acid sequence: CASSPGQGPAQYF. Based on the CDR3 plus reference TRBV5-1 and TRBJ2-7, the full variable domain is KAGVTQTPRYLIKTRGQQVTLSCSPISGHRSVSWYQQTPGQGLQFLFEYFSETQRNKGNFPGRFSGRQFSNSRSEMNVSTLELGDSALYLCASSPGQGPAQYFGPGTRLTVT.